This note documents a single T cell receptor beta chain sequence. Its cognate antigen is unknown. PCR primers comprised 60 Vbeta and 13 Jbeta primers. Assay: immunoSEQ multiplex PCR; the TCRdb copy retains only in-frame clones and omits some. The sample lists some 100,000 clones; around 80% were seen once. The sample originates from a study of cytomegalovirus exposure and HLA in healthy donors. Study observations and caveats: Later analysis found that TCR beta chains associated with HLA were more clonally expanded than other, equally common chains. Most TCR sequences were rare, but some public TCRs occurred in many donors. In a later analysis, at a false discovery rate of 0.05, 15,000 to 20,000 TCR beta sequences matched HLA alleles.

Trimming took 4 bases from V and 1 from J; bases not matched to a gene: 7. CDR1 and CDR2 from the germline V gene are SGHAT and FQNNGV. The CDR3 is 18 amino acids. The V gene is TRBV11-2, the J gene TRBJ1-6, with 10 bases matching TRBD1. The specimen was PBMCs. This TCR was sampled from a woman younger than 30 in good health and CMV-seronegative. The CDR3 loop reads CASSSLAGQGSYNSPLHF. CDR3 nucleotide sequence: TGTGCCAGCAGCTCCTTAGCGGGACAGGGGTCCTATAATTCACCCCTCCACTTT.